This TCR beta chain was recorded in a study of technical replicates of blood from a few donors. In this sample, this clone turned up once. Produced via immunoSEQ multiplex PCR; TCRdb's table is partial and in-frame only. The table includes about 62,000 clones, around nine tenths detected once. Trimming at V came to 1 base and at J to 9 bases, leaving 0 bases not matched to a gene. CDR3 length: 12 amino acids. CDR1 and CDR2 (germline): SEHNR, FQNEAQ (reference sequence). This chain links TRBV7-9 with TRBJ2-1; 7 positions match TRBD2. The material sequenced was PBMCs. The sequence was obtained from a human donor in good health. Some clones in this sample may be carry-over from other donors' samples. CDR3 sequence (DNA): TGTGCCAGCAGCTTAGGGGAGGGTGAGCAGTTCTTC. Its translation is CASSLGEGEQFF.